The clone carrying this T cell receptor beta chain occurred a few times. Its target is unknown. This entry belongs to a study of a mutant IDH1 vaccine in newly diagnosed glioma. The time point: week 35, safety follow-up. One vaccine dose held 300 ug of mutant IDH1 20-mer peptide and came with topical imiquimod. The protocol was immunoSEQ multiplex PCR, while the TCRdb copy is restricted to in-frame clones and leaves out a portion. The sample records roughly 68,000 clones, 74% being singletons. V was shortened by 9 bases and J by 6 bases, with 19 bases between the two germline ends. The CDR3 is 14 amino acids. Germline lookup yields CDR1 SGHNT and CDR2 YYREEE (reference sequence).

The chain joins TRBV5-4 to TRBJ2-1; D is uncertain. The TCR originated in a man in his forties or fifties with glioma. The source was PBMCs, collected from a glioma patient whose treatment included an IDH1 peptide vaccine. The DNA of the CDR3 is TGTGCCACCTCGAACGGTGACCAGCGCAATGAGCAGTTCTTC. This gives the protein CATSNGDQRNEQFF.